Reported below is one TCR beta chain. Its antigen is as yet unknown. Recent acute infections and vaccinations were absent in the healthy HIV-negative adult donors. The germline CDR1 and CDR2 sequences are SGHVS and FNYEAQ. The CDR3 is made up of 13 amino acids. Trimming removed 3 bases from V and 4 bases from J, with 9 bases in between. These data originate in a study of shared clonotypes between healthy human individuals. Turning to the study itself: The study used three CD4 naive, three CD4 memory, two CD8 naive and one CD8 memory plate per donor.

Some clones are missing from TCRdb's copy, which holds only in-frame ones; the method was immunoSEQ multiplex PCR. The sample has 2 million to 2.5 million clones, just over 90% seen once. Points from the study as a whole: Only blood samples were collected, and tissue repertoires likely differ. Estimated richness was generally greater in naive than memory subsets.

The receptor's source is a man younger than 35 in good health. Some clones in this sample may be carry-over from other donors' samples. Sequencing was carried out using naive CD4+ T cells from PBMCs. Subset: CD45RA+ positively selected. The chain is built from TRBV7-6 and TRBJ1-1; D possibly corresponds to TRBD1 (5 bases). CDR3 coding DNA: TGTGCCAGCAGCTTCCCGGGGGTCACTGAAGCTTTCTTT. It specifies CASSFPGVTEAFF. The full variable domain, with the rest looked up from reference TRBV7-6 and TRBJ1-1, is GAGVSQSPRYKVTKRGQDVALRCDPISGHVSLYWYRQALGQGPEFLTYFNYEAQQDKSGLPNDRFSAERPEGSISTLTIQRTEQRDSAMYRCASSFPGVTEAFFGQGTRLTVV.